These 23 T cell receptor beta chains share one sample of origin, sequenced in a study of spatial heterogeneity in lung cancer. The time point here: sample taken at primary tumor resection. Whole RNA, isolated from tumor, nontumor lung or frozen PBMC, was sequenced without prior sorting. TCRdb re-called the 5' RACE reads through MiXCR, storing one row per CDR3 protein. Seen here are about 38,000 distinct CDR3 sequences, roughly 7.4% observed once, and the top ten hold approximately 30%. The sequencing here drew on PBMCs, taken at surgery. Every receptor here comes from a male donor with early-stage non-small cell lung cancer.

A few counts support this clonotype. The chain employs TRBV9 and TRBJ2-1, with D unclear. Germline V gene data show CDR1 as SGDLS and CDR2 as YYNGEE. The V and J ends lost 3 bases and 10 bases respectively, with 11 bases between them. The CDR3 is 12 amino acids. The CDR3 bases are TGTGCCAGCAGCGCCAGGTGGAGCGAGCAGTTCTTC. It specifies CASSARWSEQFF.

In its sample, this clonotype was seen many times. The chain uses TRBV12-3 or TRBV12-4 and TRBJ2-3; D possibly corresponds to TRBD1 (7 bases). V shed 3 bases and J shed 4 bases, with 11 bases lying between them. The CDR3 is made up of 14 amino acids. DNA for the CDR3: TGTGCCAGCAGTTTCCAGGGGGGTGCAGATACGCAGTATTTT. It yields the protein CASSFQGGADTQYF.

This clonotype was detected only a few times. This chain uses TRBV7-2 with TRBJ2-5; D possibly corresponds to TRBD2 (6 bases). CDR3 length: 15 residues. Germline CDR1 and CDR2: SGHTA and FQGNSA. V lost 2 bases and J lost 4, with 14 bases in between. The chain's CDR3 is CASSLNVGGLETQYF. The CDR3 nucleotides are TGTGCCAGCAGCTTAAATGTGGGAGGTTTAGAGACCCAGTACTTC. Using reference TRBV7-2 and TRBJ2-5 for the parts outside the CDR3, the full variable domain is GAGVSQSPSNKVTEKGKDVELRCDPISGHTALYWYRQSLGQGLEFLIYFQGNSAPDKSGLPSDRFSAERTGGSVSTLTIQRTQQEDSAVYLCASSLNVGGLETQYFGPGTRLLVL.

This clonotype was seen a handful of times. The chain has TRBV20-1 and TRBJ2-7; TRBD1 might be the D (6 bases). The V gene lost 0 bases and the J gene lost 7 bases, with 25 bases spanning the gap. The CDR3 has 17 residues. The germline V gene has CDR1 DFQATT and CDR2 SNEGSKA (reference sequence). CDR3 loop: CSARDRGMGTLSGEQYF. CDR3 nucleotides: TGCAGTGCTAGAGATAGGGGGATGGGGACCCTCTCCGGGGAGCAGTACTTC.

This clonotype was counted between two and nine times. The chain links TRBV20-1 to TRBJ2-5, with D perhaps TRBD1 (6 bases). V lost 5 bases to trimming and J lost 3 bases, with 10 bases between them. The CDR3 covers 12 residues. Germline CDR1 is DFQATT and CDR2 is SNEGSKA (reference sequence). The CDR3 DNA is TGCAGTGCTCCCCGACAGGAAGAGACCCAGTACTTC. Translation gives CSAPRQEETQYF.

This chain links TRBV23-1 with TRBJ2-2; 9 bases map to TRBD2. TRBV23-1 is an open reading frame, and its role is uncertain. This CDR3 has 16 amino acids. Trimming cost V 0 bases and J 5 bases; bases outside gene matches: 4. In DNA form, the CDR3 reads TGCGCCAGCAGTCAATCCCCTAGCGGGAAAACCGGGGAGCTGTTTTTT. The encoded protein is CASSQSPSGKTGELFF.

This chain joins TRBV6-2 or TRBV6-3 and TRBJ1-5, with 9 positions matching TRBD1. Germline V gene sequence: CDR1 MNHEY, CDR2 SVGEGT. The V gene end was trimmed by 6 bases and the J gene end by 5 bases; junction bases not matched to a gene: 5. The CDR3 loop spans 14 amino acids. Written as DNA, the CDR3 is TGTGCCAGCAGGACCGGGACAGGGTATCAGCCCCAGCATTTT. This codes for CASRTGTGYQPQHF.

This clonotype was seen only a few times. This rearrangement joins TRBV11-3 to TRBJ1-1; TRBD1 matches at 9 bases. Germline loops: CDR1 SGHNT, CDR2 YENEEA. This CDR3 region has 16 residues. The trim removed 2 bases at V and 0 bases at J, leaving 4 bases unmatched. This chain's CDR3 is CASSLLGTGMNTEAFF. DNA of the CDR3: TGTGCCAGCAGCTTACTGGGGACAGGGATGAACACTGAAGCTTTCTTT.

This clonotype was seen ten or more times. This chain links TRBV28 with TRBJ1-1; 7 bases align to TRBD1. The germline CDR1 and CDR2 sequences are MDHEN and SYDVKM. The V and J ends lost 6 bases and 5 bases, in that order; junction bases with no gene match: 3. This CDR3 has 12 amino acids. This chain's CDR3 is CASRIQGTEAFF. The CDR3 DNA reads as TGTGCCAGCAGGATACAGGGGACTGAAGCTTTCTTT.

The sample holds a few counts of this clonotype. J is TRBJ1-2 and V is TRBV7-3; the D gene is possibly TRBD1 (5 bases). Germline values: CDR1 SGHTA, CDR2 FQGTGA. The CDR3 consists of 13 residues. V was shortened by 1 base and J by 5 bases, with 8 bases between the two germline ends. DNA for the CDR3: TGTGCCAGCAGCTTAAGACAGATGTATGGCTACACCTTC. Its translation: CASSLRQMYGYTF.

Only a few counts were recorded for this clonotype. The CDR3 spells CASSFGGTTGELFF. CDR3 in DNA: TGTGCCAGCAGTTTTGGGGGTACCACCGGGGAGCTGTTTTTT. J is TRBJ2-2 and V is TRBV6-6, with D perhaps TRBD1 or TRBD2 (5 bases each). The CDR3 consists of 14 residues. The V gene's germline CDR1 is MNHNY and CDR2 SVGAGI (reference sequence). V was pared by 4 bases and J by 4 bases, with 10 bases between.

The chain recombines TRBV30 with TRBJ1-1, with TRBD1 identical over 8 bases. CDR3 length equals 13 residues. Germline loops: CDR1 GTSNPN, CDR2 SVGIG (reference sequence). Trimming cost V 7 bases and J 0 bases; bases outside gene matches: 4. The CDR3 DNA reads TGTGCCTCCTCCAGGGGGCTGAACACTGAAGCTTTCTTT. Its protein is CASSRGLNTEAFF. Combining the CDR3 with reference TRBV30 and TRBJ1-1 gives the whole variable domain SQTIHQWPATLVQPVGSPLSLECTVEGTSNPNLYWYRQAAGRGLQLLFYSVGIGQISSEVPQNLSASRPQDRQFILSSKKLLLSDSGFYLCASSRGLNTEAFFGQGTRLTVV.

The table lists this clonotype with a few counts. The rearrangement uses TRBV4-3 and TRBJ2-6; D is ambiguous. V lost 1 base and J lost 1, with 11 bases in between. From germline, CDR1 is LGHNA and CDR2 YSLEER. The CDR3 is made up of 17 amino acids. The CDR3 loop is CASSQAWAVSGANVLTF. In DNA form, the CDR3 reads TGCGCCAGCAGCCAAGCATGGGCAGTGTCTGGGGCCAACGTCCTGACTTTC.

Ten or more counts support this clonotype. This chain links TRBV5-5 with TRBJ2-7, with a weak D call TRBD2 (8 bases). Trimming pared 3 bases from V and 7 bases from J, leaving 23 bases between. The CDR3 is 16 residues long. Germline V gene sequence: CDR1 SGHKS, CDR2 YYEKEE (reference sequence). CDR3 sequence: CASSSRGLAGDGEQYV. DNA of the CDR3: TGTGCCAGCAGCTCTAGGGGGCTAGCGGGTGACGGGGAGCAGTACGTC.

This clonotype was counted at least ten times. The J gene is TRBJ1-5, the V gene TRBV6-2 or TRBV6-3; D unclear. The CDR3 totals 15 residues. V gave up 0 bases and J gave up 2 bases, with 8 bases separating them. CDR1 is MNHEY, CDR2 SVGEGT, per germline. CDR3 protein: CASSYSGLGNQPQHF. The DNA of the CDR3 is TGTGCCAGCAGTTACTCTGGATTGGGCAATCAGCCCCAGCATTTT.

On this clonotype: No conserved phenylalanine or tryptophan ends this CDR3, so it is likely a read error. V usage is TRBV30 and J usage is TRBJ2-1; D possibly corresponds to TRBD1 (5 bases). Germline lookup yields CDR1 GTSNPN and CDR2 SVGIG (reference sequence). The CDR3 has 12 residues. With 8 bases removed from V and 9 bases from J, the gap between germline ends came to 17 bases. CDR3: CAQGDSRVEQFS. For the CDR3, the DNA is TGTGCCCAAGGAGACAGCCGTGTTGAGCAGTTCTCC.

This clonotype was seen many times. The J gene is TRBJ2-5, the V gene TRBV7-8; 7 bases line up with TRBD1. V shed 5 bases and J 1 base; nucleotides not matched to a gene: 4. Germline values: CDR1 SGHVS, CDR2 FQNEAQ. The CDR3 length is 14 residues. The CDR3 protein is CASSPHRGQETQYF. The CDR3 DNA is TGTGCCAGCAGCCCCCACAGGGGCCAAGAGACCCAGTACTTC.

The V call is TRBV12-5, the J call TRBJ1-6; the match to TRBD1 covers 7 bases. The CDR3 loop spans 14 amino acids. Germline V gene data show CDR1 as LGHNT and CDR2 as FRNRAP. The V gene end was trimmed by 3 bases and the J gene end by 8 bases; junction bases not matched to a gene: 4. The CDR3 loop is CASGLGTEYSPLHF. The DNA for the CDR3 is TGTGCTAGTGGTTTAGGGACAGAGTATTCACCCCTCCACTTT.

In this sample, this clonotype turned up a few times. The rearrangement links TRBV11-2 to TRBJ1-3; the D gene is possibly TRBD1 (5 bases). The ends were cut back, 2 bases at V and 0 bases at J, with 8 bases in the middle. Per the germline V gene, CDR1 is SGHAT and CDR2 is FQNNGV. The CDR3 totals 15 residues. CDR3 sequence reads: CASSLSDSSGNTIYF. The DNA of the CDR3 is TGTGCCAGCAGCTTATCCGACAGCTCTGGAAACACCATATATTTT.

This clonotype was counted ten times or more. V and J are TRBV29-1 and TRBJ2-1; no clear D gene. Trimming shortened V by 7 bases and J by 0 bases, and 13 bases separated the two germline ends. The CDR3 covers 14 residues. The germline CDR1 and CDR2 sequences are SQVTM and ANQGSEA. For the CDR3, the DNA is TGCAGCGCTTGGGCGGCTATCTCCTACAATGAGCAGTTCTTC. Protein sequence: CSAWAAISYNEQFF.

Ten or more counts support this clonotype. This rearrangement joins TRBV11-2 to TRBJ2-5, with 7 positions matching TRBD2. The CDR3 totals 17 residues. With V trimmed by 2 bases and J by 3 bases, 12 bases remained unmatched. Germline CDR1 SGHAT, CDR2 FQNNGV. CDR3 DNA sequence: TGTGCCAGCAGCTTACTTGGGCGCGGGGGACCTAAAGAGACCCAGTACTTC. Amino acid sequence: CASSLLGRGGPKETQYF.

This clonotype was detected many times. The chain carries TRBV20-1 and TRBJ1-3; D is uncertain. From germline, CDR1 is DFQATT and CDR2 SNEGSKA (reference sequence). The CDR3 runs 13 residues. V was cut by 3 bases and J by 7 bases, with 13 bases left in between. CDR3 sequence reads: CSARDSNENTIYF. Written as DNA, the CDR3 is TGCAGTGCTAGGGACTCAAACGAGAACACCATATATTTT.

This clonotype was picked up many times. J is TRBJ1-2 and V is TRBV3-1; 7 nucleotides agree with TRBD1. The CDR3 is 13 amino acids. Germline V lookup: CDR1 LGHDT, CDR2 YNNKEL (reference sequence). V was clipped by 4 bases and J by 9 bases; unmatched bases: 8. DNA for the CDR3: TGTGCCAGCAGCCCACGACAGGGAAGGAGCTACACCTTC. Its protein product is CASSPRQGRSYTF.